These 24 T cell receptor beta chains originate from one sample sequenced in a study of vaccination effects on CD4 cells after COVID-19. Assay used: immunoSEQ multiplex PCR; TCRdb lists only in-frame clones, some missing. Altogether around 30,000 clones are present, 74% being singletons, with the ten largest covering roughly a sixth. With the ViraFEST assay, the study expanded antigen-specific CD4+ T cells using viral peptide pools, then sequenced them. Having been cultured for 10 days, the cells underwent CD4+ T cell isolation. Participants each got two BNT162b2 or mRNA-1273 vaccine doses. These receptors' antigens are unknown. The specimen was CD4+ T cells from PBMCs cultured with HCoV-OC43 spike peptides, collected after COVID-19 vaccination. Subset indicated: HCoV-OC43 spike overlapping peptide pool stimulation. These receptors originate from a human donor who received a COVID-19 vaccine.

The genes are TRBV11-3 and TRBJ2-3, with 7 positions matching TRBD2. CDR1 SGHNT and CDR2 YENEEA come from the germline V gene. V lost 3 bases to trimming and J lost 2 bases; unmatched junction nucleotides: 2. The CDR3 spans 14 residues. CDR3 sequence: CASSFGRDTDTQYF. The CDR3 DNA reads TGTGCCAGCAGCTTTGGGAGGGACACAGATACGCAGTATTTT.

This clone was observed a handful of times. The rearrangement links TRBV4-2 to TRBJ2-7; 15 nucleotides agree with TRBD2. The CDR3 length is 18 residues. Germline loops: CDR1 LGHNA, CDR2 YNFKEQ. Trimming at V came to 0 bases and at J to 7 bases, leaving 10 bases not matched to a gene. In nucleotides, the CDR3 is TGTGCCAGCAGCCAAGACTGGACTAGCGGGAGGGCCCCTAGAGAGCAGTACTTC. Its protein is CASSQDWTSGRAPREQYF.

The chain carries TRBV19 and TRBJ2-7, with 7 nucleotides matching TRBD2. V trimming: 4 bases; J trimming: 6 bases; junction bases outside the gene matches: 15. The CDR3 runs 16 residues. The V gene's germline CDR1 is LNHDA and CDR2 SQIVND (reference sequence). CDR3 in DNA: TGTGCCAGTAGTAGACGAGCGGGACTCGAGACGGGCGAGCAGTACTTC. This encodes CASSRRAGLETGEQYF.

The chain is built from TRBV14 and TRBJ2-1, with 8 bases identical to TRBD2. Per germline, CDR1 SGHDN and CDR2 FVKESK. The CDR3 loop spans 16 amino acids. Trimming removed 0 bases from V and 7 bases from J; junction bases left unmatched: 8. Here the CDR3 DNA reads TGTGCCAGCAGCCAAGATGACTGGCGGGGGGTTAATGAGCAGTTCTTC. Its protein product is CASSQDDWRGVNEQFF.

Only a few counts were recorded for this clone. The gene calls are TRBV7-2 and TRBJ2-3; D is unclear. The CDR3 is 12 residues long. Germline CDR1 and CDR2: SGHTA and FQGNSA. Trimming left V 8 bases short and J 5 bases short, with 11 bases between. In DNA form, the CDR3 reads TGTGCCAGCGGCCTCTTGAGAGATACGCAGTATTTT. Translation: CASGLLRDTQYF.

This chain uses TRBV25-1 with TRBJ2-1; D unresolved. CDR3 length: 13 amino acids. Trimming took off 3 bases at V and 9 bases at J, with 12 bases between the two ends. Germline V gene lookup returns CDR1 MGHDK and CDR2 SYGVNS. The CDR3: CASSDPPDGEQFF. CDR3 nucleotides: TGTGCCAGCAGTGATCCCCCGGATGGTGAGCAGTTCTTC.

The rearrangement joins TRBV2 to TRBJ1-1; 7 nucleotides match TRBD1. Germline lookup yields CDR1 SNHLY and CDR2 FYNNEI. The V and J ends lost 8 bases and 3 bases, in that order; junction bases with no gene match: 3. The CDR3 runs to 12 residues. CDR3 DNA: TGTGCCAGCGGACAGGAGTACACTGAAGCTTTCTTT. This codes for CASGQEYTEAFF.

The V call is TRBV7-2, the J call TRBJ2-1; 14 nucleotides align to TRBD2. V lost 5 bases, J lost 1 base, and 10 bases stayed unmatched. The germline CDR1 and CDR2 sequences are SGHTA and FQGNSA. This CDR3 spans 19 amino acids. The CDR3 DNA is TGTGCCAGCAGCGCGCGACTAGCGGGGGGGCCGAAGTCCTACAATGAGCAGTTCTTC. It encodes CASSARLAGGPKSYNEQFF.

The chain couples TRBV6-6 to TRBJ2-3; the match to TRBD2 covers 8 bases. The germline gives CDR1 MNHNY, CDR2 SVGAGI (reference sequence). Trimming at V came to 2 bases and at J to 0 bases, leaving 1 base not matched to a gene. CDR3 length equals 15 residues. CDR3 loop: CASSYSGGSTDTQYF. CDR3 nucleotides: TGTGCCAGCAGTTACAGCGGGGGCAGCACAGATACGCAGTATTTT.

The chain joins TRBV30 to TRBJ2-7; the match to TRBD2 covers 15 bases. The CDR3 is made up of 17 amino acids. With 5 bases clipped from V and 3 bases from J, the junction kept 11 bases outside the gene matches. CDR1 and CDR2 (germline): GTSNPN, SVGIG (reference sequence). CDR3 DNA: TGTGCCTGGGAAGCGGGACTAGCGGGGGGAAACATCTACGAGCAGTACTTC. Translating gives CAWEAGLAGGNIYEQYF.

The chain carries TRBV3-1 (or the pseudogene TRBV3-2) and TRBJ1-2, with a possible D match to TRBD1 (5 bases). CDR1 and CDR2 from the germline V gene are LGHDT and YNNKEL (reference sequence). The length of the CDR3 is 15 residues. The V gene lost 5 bases and the J gene lost 7 bases, with 20 bases spanning the gap. The CDR3 DNA follows: TGTGCCAGCAGCTCCACCTTAACAGGAGGGGTTGGCTACACCTTC. Protein sequence: CASSSTLTGGVGYTF.

This clone was observed a handful of times. Written as DNA, the CDR3 is TGTGCCAGCTCACCAAGAGGGAGCAGGAGGGATGAAAAACTGTTTTTT. Translated: CASSPRGSRRDEKLFF. V usage is TRBV18 and J usage is TRBJ1-4; D remains ambiguous. CDR3 length equals 16 residues. Germline lookup yields CDR1 KGHSH and CDR2 LQKENI. V shed 2 bases and J shed 6 bases, with 16 bases lying between them.

V is TRBV5-6 and J is TRBJ2-4; 7 nucleotides agree with TRBD2. Germline V lookup: CDR1 SGHDT, CDR2 YYEEEE. The V segment lost 0 bases and the J segment 0 bases; nucleotides outside the gene matches: 12. This CDR3 has 19 amino acids. CDR3 DNA sequence: TGTGCCAGCAGCTTGGGGGGAGCTAGCGGTACACTAGCCAAAAACATTCAGTACTTC. Its protein product is CASSLGGASGTLAKNIQYF. The complete variable domain, with remaining parts taken from reference TRBV5-6 and TRBJ2-4, reads DAGVTQSPTHLIKTRGQQVTLRCSPKSGHDTVSWYQQALGQGPQFIFQYYEEEERQRGNFPDRFSGHQFPNYSSELNVNALLLGDSALYLCASSLGGASGTLAKNIQYFGAGTRLSVL.

The V call is TRBV6-5, the J call TRBJ2-1, with D unclear. The germline gives CDR1 MNHEY, CDR2 SVGAGI. V shed 6 bases and J shed 4 bases, with 7 bases lying between them. The CDR3 has 12 amino acids. CDR3 nucleotides: TGTGCCAGCAGCCTAAAATACAATGAGCAGTTCTTC. It codes for CASSLKYNEQFF.

This chain joins TRBV6-2 or TRBV6-3 and TRBJ1-2; perhaps TRBD1 as D (5 bases). The CDR3 has 15 amino acids. CDR1 is MNHEY and CDR2 is SVGEGT in the germline V gene. Between the trimmed V and J ends, which lost 4 bases and 3 bases, there was a span of 15 bases. The CDR3 nucleotides are TGTGCCAGCAGTTTTAATACTTGGGGCTACTATGGCTACACCTTC. Protein: CASSFNTWGYYGYTF.

The chain recombines TRBV20-1 with TRBJ1-2, with a possible D match to TRBD1 (5 bases). The CDR3 spans 14 residues. The V gene lost 3 bases and the J gene lost 4 bases, with 15 bases spanning the gap. The germline gives CDR1 DFQATT, CDR2 SNEGSKA (reference sequence). The CDR3 loop reads CSASIGTEAYGYTF. The CDR3 nucleotides are TGCAGTGCTAGTATCGGGACGGAGGCCTATGGCTACACCTTC.

The chain uses TRBV9 and TRBJ2-7; 9 positions agree with TRBD1. CDR3 length equals 14 residues. Germline trimming cut 4 bases from V and 4 bases from J; bases unmatched to any gene: 6. Germline V lookup: CDR1 SGDLS, CDR2 YYNGEE. CDR3 sequence reads: CASSRTGGSYEQYF. CDR3 nucleotide sequence: TGTGCCAGCAGCAGAACAGGGGGCTCTTACGAGCAGTACTTC.

The chain employs TRBV11-2 and TRBJ1-1, with D tentatively TRBD1 (5 bases). Looked up from germline, CDR1 is SGHAT and CDR2 is FQNNGV. There are 14 residues in the CDR3. The V end lost 5 bases, the J end lost 14 bases, and 24 bases lay between the germline ends. The CDR3 spells CASSLDPPGGVIFF. CDR3 coding DNA: TGTGCCAGCAGCCTCGACCCACCAGGAGGGGTAATCTTCTTT.

The rearrangement links TRBV24-1 to TRBJ2-5; D not resolved. Germline CDR1 and CDR2: KGHDR and SFDVKD. V lost 2 bases and J lost 2, with 8 bases in between. The CDR3 consists of 14 residues. The CDR3 sequence: CATSDSWDQETQYF. The DNA for the CDR3 is TGTGCCACCAGTGATTCGTGGGATCAAGAGACCCAGTACTTC.

The V call is TRBV3-1 (or the pseudogene TRBV3-2), the J call TRBJ2-1, with TRBD2 as a possible D gene (6 bases). The V end lost 3 bases, the J end lost 12 bases, and 9 bases lay between the germline ends. This CDR3 spans 11 amino acids. The germline CDR1 and CDR2 sequences are LGHDT and YNNKEL (reference sequence). The CDR3 loop is CASSQGGGQFF. As DNA, the CDR3 is TGTGCCAGCAGCCAGGGGGGTGGGCAGTTCTTC.

The chain links TRBV5-1 to TRBJ1-1; D perhaps matches TRBD1 (6 bases). Germline V CDR1 and CDR2: SGHRS, YFSETQ. V was clipped by 4 bases and J by 0 bases, with 10 bases between them. There are 14 residues in the CDR3. The CDR3 sequence: CASSGQSMNTEAFF. In nucleotides, the CDR3 is TGCGCCAGCAGCGGACAGTCCATGAACACTGAAGCTTTCTTT. Drawing the rest from reference TRBV5-1 and TRBJ1-1, the complete variable domain is KAGVTQTPRYLIKTRGQQVTLSCSPISGHRSVSWYQQTPGQGLQFLFEYFSETQRNKGNFPGRFSGRQFSNSRSEMNVSTLELGDSALYLCASSGQSMNTEAFFGQGTRLTVV.

The chain couples TRBV3-1 (or the pseudogene TRBV3-2) to TRBJ1-5; D gene uncertain. The CDR3 loop spans 15 amino acids. Germline values: CDR1 LGHDT, CDR2 YNNKEL (reference sequence). Trimming removed 0 bases at V and 0 bases at J, with 6 bases between. This CDR3 is CASSQDTGSNQPQHF. In DNA, the CDR3 is TGTGCCAGCAGCCAAGATACGGGTAGCAATCAGCCCCAGCATTTT.

This sequence joins TRBV25-1 and TRBJ2-1; the D call may be TRBD1 or TRBD2 (6 bases each). Germline V gene lookup returns CDR1 MGHDK and CDR2 SYGVNS. The V end was cut by 4 bases, the J end by 0 bases, with 13 bases between. This CDR3 has 16 residues. The CDR3 is CASSGGGPSSYNEQFF. The CDR3 coding sequence is TGTGCCAGCAGTGGTGGGGGGCCGAGCTCCTACAATGAGCAGTTCTTC.

CDR3 nucleotides: TGTGCCAGCTCACCAAATGAAGATGGCTACACCTTC. Encoded protein: CASSPNEDGYTF. The V gene is TRBV18, the J gene TRBJ1-2; no clear D gene. The V gene lost 2 bases and the J gene lost 6 bases, with 7 bases spanning the gap. CDR3 size: 12 residues. Germline loops: CDR1 KGHSH, CDR2 LQKENI.